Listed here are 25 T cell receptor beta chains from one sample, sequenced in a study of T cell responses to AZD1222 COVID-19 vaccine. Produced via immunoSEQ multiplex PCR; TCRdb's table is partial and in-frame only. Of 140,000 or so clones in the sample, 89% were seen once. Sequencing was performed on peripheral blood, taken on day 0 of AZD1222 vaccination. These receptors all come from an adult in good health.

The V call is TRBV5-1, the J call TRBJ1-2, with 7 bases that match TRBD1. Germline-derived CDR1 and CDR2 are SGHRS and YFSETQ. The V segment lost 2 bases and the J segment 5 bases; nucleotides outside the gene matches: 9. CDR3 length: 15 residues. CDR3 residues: CASSFVRDSKYGYTF. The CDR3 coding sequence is TGCGCCAGCAGCTTCGTTCGGGACAGCAAGTATGGCTACACCTTC. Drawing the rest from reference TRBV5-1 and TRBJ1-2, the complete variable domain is KAGVTQTPRYLIKTRGQQVTLSCSPISGHRSVSWYQQTPGQGLQFLFEYFSETQRNKGNFPGRFSGRQFSNSRSEMNVSTLELGDSALYLCASSFVRDSKYGYTFGSGTRLTVV.

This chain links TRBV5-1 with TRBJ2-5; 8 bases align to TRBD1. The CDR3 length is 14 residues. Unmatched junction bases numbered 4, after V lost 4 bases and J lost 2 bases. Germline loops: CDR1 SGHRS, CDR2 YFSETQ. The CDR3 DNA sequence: TGCGCCAGCAGCACAGGACAGGGTCAAGAGACCCAGTACTTC. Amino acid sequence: CASSTGQGQETQYF.

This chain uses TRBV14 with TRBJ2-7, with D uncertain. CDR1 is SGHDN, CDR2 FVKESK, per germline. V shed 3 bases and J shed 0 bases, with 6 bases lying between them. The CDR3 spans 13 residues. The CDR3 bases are TGTGCCAGCAGCCACGTTTACTCCTACGAGCAGTACTTC. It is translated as CASSHVYSYEQYF.

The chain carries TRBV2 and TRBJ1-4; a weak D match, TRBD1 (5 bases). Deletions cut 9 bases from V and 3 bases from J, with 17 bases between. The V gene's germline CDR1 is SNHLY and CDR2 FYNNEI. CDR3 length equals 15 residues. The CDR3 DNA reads TGTGCCAGTCTCAGGGAAGGCGGTTCTAATGAAAAACTGTTTTTT. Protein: CASLREGGSNEKLFF.

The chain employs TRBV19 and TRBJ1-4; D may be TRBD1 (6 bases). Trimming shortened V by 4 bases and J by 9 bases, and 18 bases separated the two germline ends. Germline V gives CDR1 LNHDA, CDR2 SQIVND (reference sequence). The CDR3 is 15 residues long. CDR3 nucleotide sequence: TGTGCCAGTAGTACATTTTCGACACGGGGGCAAAAACTGTTTTTT. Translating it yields CASSTFSTRGQKLFF.

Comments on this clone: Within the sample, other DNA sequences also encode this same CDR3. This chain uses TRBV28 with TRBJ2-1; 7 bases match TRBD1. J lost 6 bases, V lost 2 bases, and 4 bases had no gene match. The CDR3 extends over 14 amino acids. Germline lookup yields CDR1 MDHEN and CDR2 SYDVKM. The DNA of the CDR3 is TGTGCCAGCAGTTTACTAGCAGGGGGCAATGAGCAGTTCTTC. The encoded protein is CASSLLAGGNEQFF.

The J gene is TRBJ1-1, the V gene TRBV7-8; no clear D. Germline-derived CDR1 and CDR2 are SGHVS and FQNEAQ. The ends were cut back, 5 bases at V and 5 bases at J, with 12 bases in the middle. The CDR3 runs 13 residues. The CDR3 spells CASSPIGRTEAFF. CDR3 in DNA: TGTGCCAGCAGCCCCATAGGAAGAACTGAAGCTTTCTTT.

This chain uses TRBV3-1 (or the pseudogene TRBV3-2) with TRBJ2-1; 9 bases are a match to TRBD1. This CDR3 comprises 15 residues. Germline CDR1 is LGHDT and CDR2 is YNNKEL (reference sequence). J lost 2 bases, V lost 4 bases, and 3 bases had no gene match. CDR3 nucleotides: TGTGCCAGCAGCCCGGGACAGGGCCCCTACAATGAGCAGTTCTTC. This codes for CASSPGQGPYNEQFF.

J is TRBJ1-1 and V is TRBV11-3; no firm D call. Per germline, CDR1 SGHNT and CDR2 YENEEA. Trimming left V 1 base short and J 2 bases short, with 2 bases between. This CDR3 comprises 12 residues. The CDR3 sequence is CASSLANTEAFF. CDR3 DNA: TGTGCCAGCAGCTTAGCCAACACTGAAGCTTTCTTT.

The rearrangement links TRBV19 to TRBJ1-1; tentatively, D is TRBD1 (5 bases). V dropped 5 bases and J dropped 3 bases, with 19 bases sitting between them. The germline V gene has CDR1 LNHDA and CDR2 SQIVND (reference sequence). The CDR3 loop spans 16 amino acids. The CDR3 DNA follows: TGTGCCAGTAGTTTCAGGGCGTCCAATCCTTACACTGAAGCTTTCTTT. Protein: CASSFRASNPYTEAFF.

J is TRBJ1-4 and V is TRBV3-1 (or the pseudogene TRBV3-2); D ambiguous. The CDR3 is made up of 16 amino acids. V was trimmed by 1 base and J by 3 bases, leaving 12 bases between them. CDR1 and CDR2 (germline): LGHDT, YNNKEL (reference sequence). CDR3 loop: CASSQVGSRPNEKLFF. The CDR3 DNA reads TGTGCCAGCAGCCAAGTGGGGAGCAGACCTAATGAAAAACTGTTTTTT.

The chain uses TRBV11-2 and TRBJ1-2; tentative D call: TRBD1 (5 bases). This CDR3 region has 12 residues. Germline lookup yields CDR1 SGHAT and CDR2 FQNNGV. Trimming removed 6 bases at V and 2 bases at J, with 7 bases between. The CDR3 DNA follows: TGTGCCAGCAGGGAGGGGAACTATGGCTACACCTTC. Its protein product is CASREGNYGYTF.

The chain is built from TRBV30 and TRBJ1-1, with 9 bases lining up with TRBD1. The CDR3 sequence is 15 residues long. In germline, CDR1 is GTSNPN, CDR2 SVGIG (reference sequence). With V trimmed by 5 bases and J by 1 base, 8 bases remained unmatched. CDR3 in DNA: TGTGCCTGGGCTCGGAAACAGGGGGCGAACACTGAAGCTTTCTTT. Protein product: CAWARKQGANTEAFF.

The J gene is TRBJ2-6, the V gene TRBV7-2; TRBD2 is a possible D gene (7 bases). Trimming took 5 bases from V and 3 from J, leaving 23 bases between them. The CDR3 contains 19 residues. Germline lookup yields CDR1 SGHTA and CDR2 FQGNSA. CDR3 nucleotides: TGTGCCAGCAGCCCCAAGGGCGTGGGGGGGGCCGTTGGGGCCAACGTCCTGACTTTC. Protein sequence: CASSPKGVGGAVGANVLTF.

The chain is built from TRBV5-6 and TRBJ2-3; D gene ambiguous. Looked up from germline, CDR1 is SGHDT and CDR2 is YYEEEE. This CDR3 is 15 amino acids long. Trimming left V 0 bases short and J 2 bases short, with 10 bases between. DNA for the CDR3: TGTGCCAGCAGCTTGGTCTCCTACGCCACAGATACGCAGTATTTT. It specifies CASSLVSYATDTQYF.

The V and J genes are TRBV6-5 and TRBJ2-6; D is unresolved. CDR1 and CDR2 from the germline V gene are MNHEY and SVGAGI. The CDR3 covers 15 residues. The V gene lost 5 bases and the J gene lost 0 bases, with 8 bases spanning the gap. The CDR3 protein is CASSTQDSGANVLTF. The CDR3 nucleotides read TGTGCCAGCAGTACGCAGGACTCTGGGGCCAACGTCCTGACTTTC.

The CDR3 coding sequence is TGCGCCAGCGCCCTAGCGGACCAAGAGACCCAGTACTTC. Translated: CASALADQETQYF. The chain carries TRBV4-1 and TRBJ2-5; TRBD2 agrees at 7 bases. The V gene's germline CDR1 is MGHRA and CDR2 YSYEKL. This CDR3 comprises 13 residues. V lost 8 bases and J lost 0; bases outside the gene matches: 3.

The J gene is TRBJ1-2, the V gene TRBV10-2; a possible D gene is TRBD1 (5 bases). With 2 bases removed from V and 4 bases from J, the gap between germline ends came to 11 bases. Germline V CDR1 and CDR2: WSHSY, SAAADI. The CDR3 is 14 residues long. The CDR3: CASSETGWSYGYTF. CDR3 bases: TGCGCCAGCAGTGAGACAGGTTGGAGCTATGGCTACACCTTC.

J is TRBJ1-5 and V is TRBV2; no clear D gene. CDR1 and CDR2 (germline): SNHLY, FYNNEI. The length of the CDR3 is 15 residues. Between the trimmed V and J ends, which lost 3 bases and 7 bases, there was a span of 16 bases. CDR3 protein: CASSERPREGQPQHF. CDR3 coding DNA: TGTGCCAGCAGTGAGAGGCCGAGAGAAGGGCAGCCCCAGCATTTT.

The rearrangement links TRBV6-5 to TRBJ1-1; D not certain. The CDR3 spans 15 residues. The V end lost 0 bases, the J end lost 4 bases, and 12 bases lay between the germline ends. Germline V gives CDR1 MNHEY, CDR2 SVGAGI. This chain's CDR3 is CASSYSKALGTEAFF. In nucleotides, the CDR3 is TGTGCCAGCAGTTACTCGAAGGCGTTAGGCACTGAAGCTTTCTTT.

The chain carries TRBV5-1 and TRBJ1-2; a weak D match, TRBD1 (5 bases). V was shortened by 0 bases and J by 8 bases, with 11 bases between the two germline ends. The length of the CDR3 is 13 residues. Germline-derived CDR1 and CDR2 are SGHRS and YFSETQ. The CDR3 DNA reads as TGCGCCAGCAGCTTGGCAACAGGAGCGGGCTACACCTTC. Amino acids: CASSLATGAGYTF.

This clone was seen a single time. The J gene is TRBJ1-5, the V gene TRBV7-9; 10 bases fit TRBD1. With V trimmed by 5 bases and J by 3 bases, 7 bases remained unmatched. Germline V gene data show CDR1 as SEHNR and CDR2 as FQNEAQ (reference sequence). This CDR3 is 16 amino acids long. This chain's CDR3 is CASSPGTGASNQPQHF. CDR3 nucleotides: TGTGCCAGCAGCCCAGGGACAGGGGCATCCAATCAGCCCCAGCATTTT.

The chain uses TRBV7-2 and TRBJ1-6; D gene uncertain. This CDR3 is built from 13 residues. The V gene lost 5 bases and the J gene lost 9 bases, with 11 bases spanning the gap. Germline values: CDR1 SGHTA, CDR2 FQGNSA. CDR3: CASSAGRFSPLHF. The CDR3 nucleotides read TGTGCCAGCAGCGCCGGACGGTTTTCACCCCTCCACTTT.

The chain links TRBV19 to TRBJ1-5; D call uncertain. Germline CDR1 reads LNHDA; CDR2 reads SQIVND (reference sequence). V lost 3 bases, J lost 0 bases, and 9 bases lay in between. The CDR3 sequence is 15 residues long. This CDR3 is CASSIAPYSNQPQHF. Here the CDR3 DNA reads TGTGCCAGTAGTATTGCCCCATATAGCAATCAGCCCCAGCATTTT.

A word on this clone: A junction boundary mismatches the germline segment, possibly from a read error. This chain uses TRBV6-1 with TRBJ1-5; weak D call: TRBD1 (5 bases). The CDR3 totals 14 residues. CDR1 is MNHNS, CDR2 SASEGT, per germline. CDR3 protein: CASSESEEGGTRNF. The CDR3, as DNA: TGTGCCAGCAGTGAATCAGAAGAAGGAGGGACCAGGAATTTT.